In this sample, the clone carrying this TCR beta chain turned up many times. Its antigen is as yet unknown. The sample is drawn from a study of T-cell reconstitution after alpha-beta-depleted transplantation in children. Overall study findings and caveats: Recipient T cells and thymic progenitors that survived gave rise to the high TCRbeta diversity observed at day 60 in some patients. Diversity and T-cell counts at one year after transplant derived mostly from new T cells. The origin of alpha-beta T cells about two months after transplant was reportedly several hundred expanded graft clones.

Looked up from germline, CDR1 is SQVTM and CDR2 is ANQGSEA. The length of the CDR3 is 13 residues. The ends lost 4 bases at V and 4 bases at J; junction bases unmatched: 5. Library preparation (for TCRbeta) was performed with unique molecular identifiers. Using its own MiXCR run on the PCR reads, TCRdb lists one record per CDR3 protein. In the table there are about 980,000 distinct CDR3 sequences, roughly 29% of which are singletons. The sequence came from a boy younger than two who had a stem cell transplant for SCID, so the T cells may come from the graft donor. J is TRBJ2-3 and V is TRBV29-1; 7 nucleotides line up with TRBD1. The sequenced sample was PBMCs, mostly from graft donor cells, obtained 360 days after TCRalphabeta/CD19-depleted stem cell transplant. CDR3 sequence reads: CSVVTGMADTQYF. The DNA for the CDR3 is TGCAGCGTTGTGACAGGGATGGCAGATACGCAGTATTTT.